The rows below give T cell receptor beta chains drawn from one sample of a study of blood T cell repertoires in COVID-19. The method was immunoSEQ multiplex PCR; TCRdb's version includes in-frame clones alone and lacks a portion of them. This sample yields around 43,000 clones, of which about 85% are seen a single time; 25% to 35% belongs to the top ten. Source material: peripheral blood. These receptor sequences come from a woman of 80 years or more with acute or convalescent COVID-19. Each CDR3 is given with its conserved first and last residue. A D gene is named only where the DNA matches it firmly. Size is stated for part of the rows, as once, few or many counts, or as a class when the clone is expanded.

V gene,J gene,D gene,clone size,CDR3 DNA,CDR3 protein
TRBV2,TRBJ1-1,NA,NA,TGTGCCAGCACCCCGGGGCCGGGGGTAGCTTTCTTT,CASTPGPGVAFF
TRBV12-3/TRBV12-4,TRBJ2-1,NA,NA,TGTGCCAGCAGCCAGGGTGATGAGCAGTTCTTC,CASSQGDEQFF
TRBV5-1,TRBJ1-2,NA,NA,TGCGCCAGCAGCTTGGGGACAATGAACTATGGCTACACCTTC,CASSLGTMNYGYTF
TRBV7-2,TRBJ2-5,NA,once,TGTGCCAGCACCTCTCTCGCCGGTCCGTCCCAAGAGACCCAGTACTTC,CASTSLAGPSQETQYF
TRBV7-9,TRBJ1-1,NA,few,TGTGCCAGCAAACAGGCAGGGGCCACTGAAGCTTTCTTT,CASKQAGATEAFF
TRBV5-4,TRBJ2-2,TRBD1,NA,TGTGCCAGCAGCTTTAAACAGGGGCCTGCAATCACCGGGGAGCTGTTTTTT,CASSFKQGPAITGELFF
TRBV9,TRBJ2-3,TRBD2,NA,TGTGCCAGCAGCGTAGATCGCGGGAGCCCCACAGATACGCAGTATTTT,CASSVDRGSPTDTQYF
TRBV2,TRBJ1-1,NA,once,TGTGCCAGCAGTGATTCCGTGAACACTGAAGCTTTCTTT,CASSDSVNTEAFF
TRBV6-1,TRBJ2-1,TRBD2,NA,TGTGCCAGCAGTGAAGAGGTACTAGCGGGCTACAATGAGCAGTTCTTC,CASSEEVLAGYNEQFF
TRBV7-9,TRBJ2-7,NA,few,TGTGCCAGCAGCATTACTGTCTACGAGCAGTACTTC,CASSITVYEQYF
TRBV6-2/TRBV6-3,TRBJ2-7,TRBD2,few,TGTGCCAGCAGTTACTGGAGTAGCGGGTATTTCTACGAGCAGTACTTC,CASSYWSSGYFYEQYF
TRBV7-2,TRBJ2-1,TRBD1,NA,TGTGCCAGCAGCCAAGGGACAGTCGGCGAGCAGTTCTTC,CASSQGTVGEQFF
TRBV9,TRBJ2-7,TRBD2,NA,TGTGCCAGCAGCGCGGGCTATGGGACTAGTTTCCACGAGCAGTACTTC,CASSAGYGTSFHEQYF
TRBV7-8,TRBJ1-6,TRBD1,few,TGTGCCAGCAGCGACAGGGGAGAGTCACCCCTCCACTTT,CASSDRGESPLHF
TRBV5-1,TRBJ2-7,TRBD2,NA,TGCGCCAGCAGCTTGTCGGCGGGGGGCTCCTACGAGCAGTACTTC,CASSLSAGGSYEQYF
TRBV6-2/TRBV6-3,TRBJ2-5,NA,NA,TGTGCCAGCAGTTACTCGGGCGGGAATTGGGAGACCCAGTACTTC,CASSYSGGNWETQYF
TRBV9,TRBJ2-7,TRBD2,NA,TGTGCCAGCAGCGTAGGGCCGGGACTAGCGGGCCCCGAGCAGTACTTC,CASSVGPGLAGPEQYF
TRBV4-2,TRBJ2-7,NA,NA,TGTGCCAGCAGCCAAGTTAACTACGAGCAGTACTTC,CASSQVNYEQYF
TRBV6-5,TRBJ1-6,TRBD1,once,TGTGCCAGCAGTATGGACAGGGGATCACCCCTCCACTTT,CASSMDRGSPLHF
TRBV10-3,TRBJ1-2,TRBD1,NA,TGTGCCATCAGTGAGCTCCGGGACAGAGCTAACTATGGCTACACCTTC,CAISELRDRANYGYTF
TRBV6-5,TRBJ2-4,TRBD2,once,TGTGCCAGCAGTTCGGGGGGGGAGTTGTACTTC,CASSSGGELYF
TRBV3-1/TRBV3-2,TRBJ1-2,NA,NA,TGTGCCAGCAGCCAGGGGAGTAACTATGGCTACACCTTC,CASSQGSNYGYTF
TRBV5-6,TRBJ1-5,NA,NA,TGTGCCAGCAGCTTGGGACGAGGGCCCCAGCATTTT,CASSLGRGPQHF
TRBV6-2/TRBV6-3,TRBJ2-2,NA,NA,TGTGCCAGCAGTTACGGCGGTTCGAACACCGGGGAGCTGTTTTTT,CASSYGGSNTGELFF
TRBV19,TRBJ2-2,TRBD1,few,TGTGCCAGTAGGATTACAGGGGGCACCGGGGAGCTGTTTTTT,CASRITGGTGELFF
TRBV5-1,TRBJ2-2,NA,NA,TGCGCCAGCAGCTTGGTACAGGGAACCGGGGAGCTGTTTTTT,CASSLVQGTGELFF
TRBV5-1,TRBJ2-1,NA,NA,TGCGCCAGCAGCCCGGGGGAAAATGGCAGTGAGCAGTTCTTC,CASSPGENGSEQFF
TRBV2,TRBJ1-4,TRBD1,NA,TGTGCCAGCAGTTTAGACAGGGGGACTAATGAAAAACTGTTTTTT,CASSLDRGTNEKLFF
TRBV7-8,TRBJ2-5,NA,NA,TGTGCCAGCAGTTCTACGCGGATAAACCAAGAGACCCAGTACTTC,CASSSTRINQETQYF
TRBV29-1,TRBJ2-1,NA,NA,TGCAGCGTTCGTAGCGATAACTACAATGAGCAGTTCTTC,CSVRSDNYNEQFF
TRBV3-1/TRBV3-2,TRBJ2-2,TRBD2,NA,TGTGCCAGCCGTACTAGCGGGCGTCCCGGGGAGCTGTTTTTT,CASRTSGRPGELFF
TRBV4-1,TRBJ1-2,TRBD1,NA,TGCGCCAGCAGCCAAGTTTATATCGGACAGGGTAATATGGGCTATGGCTACACCTTC,CASSQVYIGQGNMGYGYTF
TRBV7-9,TRBJ2-7,NA,NA,TGTGCCAGCAGCTCGTTCGACGAGCAGTACTTC,CASSSFDEQYF
TRBV27,TRBJ2-1,NA,NA,TGTGCCAGCGGCCTCAATGAGCAGTTCTTC,CASGLNEQFF
TRBV30,TRBJ2-7,TRBD2,NA,TGTGCCTGGAGTCGGGGGGGGAGGGGCTCCTACGAGCAGTACTTC,CAWSRGGRGSYEQYF
TRBV24-1,TRBJ2-3,TRBD2,NA,TGTGCCACCAGTGACCTAGCGGGAGGGCCTGGGATAGATACGCAGTATTTT,CATSDLAGGPGIDTQYF
TRBV3-1/TRBV3-2,TRBJ1-5,TRBD1,NA,TGTGCCAGCAGCGCAGGGGGCAGTCAGCCCCAGCATTTT,CASSAGGSQPQHF
TRBV6-5,TRBJ2-5,TRBD2,NA,TGTGCCAGCAGTTACTCCGGGAGGGCCCAAGAGACCCAGTACTTC,CASSYSGRAQETQYF
TRBV10-3,TRBJ2-3,NA,NA,TGTGCCATCACTCCCCAGGGCGTGGCAGATACGCAGTATTTT,CAITPQGVADTQYF
TRBV4-2,TRBJ2-7,TRBD2,once,TGTGCCAGCAGCCCTCTGGCGGGAGGTAAATCCTACGAGCAGTACTTC,CASSPLAGGKSYEQYF
TRBV7-9,TRBJ1-2,TRBD1,NA,TGTGCCAGCAGCTTGGGACAGGGATCGGGCTATGGCTACACCTTC,CASSLGQGSGYGYTF